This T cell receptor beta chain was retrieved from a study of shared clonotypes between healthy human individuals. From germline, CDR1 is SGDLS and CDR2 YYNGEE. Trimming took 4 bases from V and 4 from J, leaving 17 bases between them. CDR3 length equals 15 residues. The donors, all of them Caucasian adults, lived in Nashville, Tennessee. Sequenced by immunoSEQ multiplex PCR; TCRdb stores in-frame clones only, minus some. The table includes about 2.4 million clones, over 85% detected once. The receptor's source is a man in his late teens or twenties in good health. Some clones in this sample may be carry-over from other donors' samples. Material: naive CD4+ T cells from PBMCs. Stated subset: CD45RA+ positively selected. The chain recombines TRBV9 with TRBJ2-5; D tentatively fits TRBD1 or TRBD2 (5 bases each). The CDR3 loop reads CASSPIGGVRETQYF. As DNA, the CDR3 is TGTGCCAGCAGCCCCATTGGGGGAGTAAGAGAGACCCAGTACTTC.